This T cell receptor (beta chain) was recorded in a study of T cells in women clearing cervical HPV infection. The CDR3 totals 15 residues. The germline CDR1 and CDR2 sequences are SGHTA and FQGNSA. Assay: immunoSEQ multiplex PCR; the TCRdb copy retains only in-frame clones and omits some. The ten most abundant clones cover approximately 1.3% of a sample with 40,000 to 45,000 clones. As regards this clone: The sequenced fragment ends 3 residues before the CDR3 boundary, so the rest is inferred from the germline J gene.

Sequencing was carried out using blood buffy coat. This sequence joins TRBV7-2 and TRBJ2-2; D ambiguous. The TCR comes from a woman aged 18-70 years with a cervical HPV16 infection that either progressed to CIN3+ or cleared (not recorded which). CDR3 bases read: TGTGCCAGCAGCTTTAGACTCCCAACTAATGAAAAG. Protein product: CASSFRLPTNEK. The full CDR3 is CASSFRLPTNEKLFF.